These T cell receptor beta chains were read from a single sample in a study of cytomegalovirus exposure and HLA in healthy donors. The repertoire was sequenced with immunoSEQ multiplex PCR; TCRdb's copy has only in-frame clones and lacks some. The table has around 130,000 clones, over 75% seen once. Specimen: PBMCs. The receptors stem from a boy aged 10-17 years in good health and CMV-seronegative. The CDR3 runs from the conserved cysteine through the conserved F or W. A D gene is named only where the DNA matches it firmly. Clone size is stated in some rows and not others, as once, few, many or a class when expanded.

.,TRBJ2-7,once,TRBV6-5,TGTGCCAGCAGTCCCCCTACAGGGATTGGCGAGCAGTACTTC,CASSPPTGIGEQYF
TRBD1,TRBJ1-6,.,TRBV4-2,TGTGCCAGCAGCCAAGGGACAGGTAGAGTACGTTCACCCCTCCACTTT,CASSQGTGRVRSPLHF
TRBD2,TRBJ2-7,.,TRBV30,TGTGCCTGGAGTCTAGCGGGAGGGCCCTACGAGCAGTACTTC,CAWSLAGGPYEQYF
.,TRBJ2-6,.,TRBV30,TGTGCCTTGATACAGGGATCTGGGGCCAACGTCCTGACTTTC,CALIQGSGANVLTF
.,TRBJ2-2,.,TRBV7-2,TGTGCCAGCAGCTTAACTGTCCCCAGGGGAGAGCTGTTTTTT,CASSLTVPRGELFF
.,TRBJ1-4,.,TRBV29-1,TGCAGCGTTGAAGAGGGCCGGGTAGGAGGGGAAAAACTGTTTTTT,CSVEEGRVGGEKLFF
TRBD2,TRBJ2-7,.,TRBV29-1,TGCAGCGTTGTACTAGCGGGAGGGAATTACGAGCAGTACTTC,CSVVLAGGNYEQYF
.,TRBJ1-2,.,TRBV29-1,TGCAGCGTCCCTAATACAACAGGGACCCTCTATGGCTACACCTTC,CSVPNTTGTLYGYTF
TRBD1,TRBJ2-6,.,TRBV10-3,TGTGCCACCTCCGGGACAGCCATTTCCTCTGGGGCCAACGTCCTGACTTTC,CATSGTAISSGANVLTF
.,TRBJ2-3,.,TRBV5-1,TGCGCCAGCAGCTTGTGGGTGGGAGACACAGATACGCAGTATTTT,CASSLWVGDTDTQYF
.,TRBJ1-2,.,TRBV7-2,TGTGCCAGCAGTTACAGTCAGGGGTCCTATGGCTACACCTTC,CASSYSQGSYGYTF
.,TRBJ2-7,.,TRBV5-5,TGTGCCAGCAGCTTGTCGCGCCAGGGGCTTCGGGAGCAGTACTTC,CASSLSRQGLREQYF
.,TRBJ1-1,.,TRBV6-5,TGTGCCAGCAGTTCTATCCAGGGCACTGAAGCTTTCTTT,CASSSIQGTEAFF
TRBD2,TRBJ2-7,.,TRBV4-1,TGCGCCAGCAGCCGGATAGCGGGGGTTCCCTACGAGCAGTACTTC,CASSRIAGVPYEQYF
.,TRBJ1-2,.,TRBV18,TGTGCCACCATAGAAGACAGGAATAACTATGGCTACACCTTC,CATIEDRNNYGYTF
TRBD1,TRBJ2-7,.,TRBV5-6,TGTGCCAGCAGCATGGGACAGTCCTACGAGCAGTACTTC,CASSMGQSYEQYF
.,TRBJ2-5,.,TRBV7-9,TGTGCCAGCTCTCGAGGGTTCCGACAAGAGACCCAGTACTTC,CASSRGFRQETQYF
TRBD2,TRBJ2-3,.,TRBV9,TGTGCCAGCAGCGTAGATTCGCTAGCGGGAGTTTTGTATACGCAGTATTTT,CASSVDSLAGVLYTQYF
TRBD1,TRBJ1-6,.,TRBV9,TGTGCCAGCAGCATGGCGGGACAGGGGTTTCCCCTCCACTTT,CASSMAGQGFPLHF
.,TRBJ2-7,.,TRBV2,TGTGCCATCCGGGACTTTTCCTACGAGCAGTACTTC,CAIRDFSYEQYF
TRBD2,TRBJ2-5,.,TRBV5-1,TGCGCCAGCAGCCCCGGGACTAGGGGGCAAGAGACCCAGTACTTC,CASSPGTRGQETQYF
.,TRBJ1-2,.,TRBV19,TGTGCCAGTAGTATAGTCTCTAGCCGTGGCTACACCTTC,CASSIVSSRGYTF
.,TRBJ2-3,.,TRBV4-1,TGCGCCAGCAGCGATGCCGGGGGATGGCCGGATACGCAGTATTTT,CASSDAGGWPDTQYF
TRBD1,TRBJ2-7,.,TRBV2,TGTGCCAGCAGTTTGGACAGGGGATCCTACGAGCAGTACTTC,CASSLDRGSYEQYF
.,TRBJ1-4,.,TRBV27,TGTGCCAGCAGTTTATCGCGACTGCCTAATGAAAAACTGTTTTTT,CASSLSRLPNEKLFF
.,TRBJ1-1,.,TRBV10-3,TGTGCCATCAGTGAGTCCCGGGAGAACCCGGAAGCTTTCTTT,CAISESRENPEAFF
.,TRBJ2-7,.,TRBV11-3,TGTGCCAGCAGCCCAGTCGCAGGGGCCGAGCAGTACTTC,CASSPVAGAEQYF
.,TRBJ1-2,once,TRBV6-4,TGTGCCAGCAGTGAGACACCATGGGGCGCAGGCTATGGCTACACCTTC,CASSETPWGAGYGYTF
.,TRBJ2-3,.,TRBV29-1,TGCAGCGTTGAACCCAGACTAAACACAGATACGCAGTATTTT,CSVEPRLNTDTQYF
.,TRBJ1-4,.,TRBV7-9,TGTGCCAGCAGCCCAAGCAGGGGCAATGAAAAACTGTTTTTT,CASSPSRGNEKLFF
.,TRBJ2-2,.,TRBV1,TGCACCAGCAGCCGTCCAACGGGACAGGGGGCGAAGAACACCGGGGAGCTGTTTTTT,CTSSRPTGQGAKNTGELFF
TRBD1,TRBJ1-5,.,TRBV9,TGTGCCAGCAGCGTAAAGGGCCCACAGGGGCTGGGCATGGATCAGCCCCAGCATTTT,CASSVKGPQGLGMDQPQHF
.,TRBJ2-1,.,TRBV7-7,TGTGCCAGCAGCTTAGACAGCTACAATGAGCAGTTCTTC,CASSLDSYNEQFF
.,TRBJ1-1,.,TRBV16,TGTGCCAGCAGCCTCCGGAGGGAATCGATCACTGAAGCTTTCTTT,CASSLRRESITEAFF
TRBD1,TRBJ2-5,.,TRBV2,TGTGCCAGCAGCCGGGACAGACAAGAGACCCAGTACTTC,CASSRDRQETQYF
.,TRBJ2-5,.,TRBV7-9,TGTGCCAGCAGCCGTGAGAGGGTCGGTGCGACCCAGTACTTC,CASSRERVGATQYF
.,TRBJ2-1,.,TRBV19,TGTGCCAGTAGGGGCGGGACCTTACAGTACAATGAGCAGTTCTTC,CASRGGTLQYNEQFF
.,TRBJ1-3,.,TRBV7-6,TGTGCCAGCAGTACAGACGAGTCTGGAAACACCATATATTTT,CASSTDESGNTIYF
.,TRBJ2-3,.,TRBV6-5,TGTGCCAGCAGTTACACGGGGAGCACAGATACGCAGTATTTT,CASSYTGSTDTQYF
.,TRBJ1-3,.,TRBV7-9,TGTGCCAGCAGCTTAGTGGGAGGAGGAAACACCATATATTTT,CASSLVGGGNTIYF
.,TRBJ2-3,.,TRBV6-5,TGTGCCAGCAGTTACTCTCTGGGCCCCACAGATACGCAGTATTTT,CASSYSLGPTDTQYF
.,TRBJ2-3,.,TRBV4-2,TGTGCCAGCAGCTCCCTTTTGGGTCTAGGGGCTGCCACAGATACGCAGTATTTT,CASSSLLGLGAATDTQYF
TRBD2,TRBJ2-1,.,TRBV7-9,TGTGCCAGCAGCTTTAGCGGGGCGGGGCAGTTCTTC,CASSFSGAGQFF
.,TRBJ1-5,.,TRBV27,TGTGCCAGCAGTTTGCGTCAGGTGGTCGGTAACAATCAGCCCCAGCATTTT,CASSLRQVVGNNQPQHF
TRBD1,TRBJ1-5,.,TRBV19,TGTGCCAGTAGTACGCCGACAGGGAATCTTCAGCCCCAGCATTTT,CASSTPTGNLQPQHF
.,TRBJ1-1,.,TRBV10-3,TGTGCCATCAGTGAGTCAGGACAGTTGAACACTGAAGCTTTCTTT,CAISESGQLNTEAFF
TRBD1,TRBJ1-2,once,TRBV5-6,TGTGCCAGCAGCCTCTCGACAGGGACTAGTGGCTACCCCTTC,CASSLSTGTSGYPF
TRBD1,TRBJ2-1,.,TRBV2,TGTGCCAGCAGTGATAGGGGACAGAGGACTGAGCAGTTCTTC,CASSDRGQRTEQFF
.,TRBJ2-2,.,TRBV18,TGTGCCAGCTCACCTTCCCCCAGTCCCGGGGAGCTGTTTTTT,CASSPSPSPGELFF
.,TRBJ2-1,.,TRBV6-5,TGTGCCAGCAGTTACTCGAAAGGCGGAGACAATGAGCAGTTCTTC,CASSYSKGGDNEQFF
TRBD1,TRBJ1-5,.,TRBV7-9,TGTGCCAGCAGCTTAGCCGGGACAGGGTATCAGCCCCAGCATTTT,CASSLAGTGYQPQHF
.,TRBJ2-5,.,TRBV19,TGTGCCAGTAAGAGGCAGTTCCAAGAGACCCAGTACTTC,CASKRQFQETQYF
TRBD1,TRBJ1-3,few,TRBV6-5,TGTGCCAGCCGCAGACAGGGAAGCCCTGGAAACACCATATATTTT,CASRRQGSPGNTIYF
.,TRBJ2-1,few,TRBV6-4,TGTGCCAGCAGTGCCGTAGATTCCCCAGGCAATGAGCAGTTCTTC,CASSAVDSPGNEQFF
TRBD1,TRBJ1-1,.,TRBV15,TGTGCCACCAGCGAACCCAGGGGGAAGGGCACTGAAGCTTTCTTT,CATSEPRGKGTEAFF
TRBD2,TRBJ2-1,.,TRBV4-1,TGCGCCAGCAGCCAGGGACTAGCGGGGCCGAATGAGCAGTTCTTC,CASSQGLAGPNEQFF
TRBD1,TRBJ2-7,.,TRBV7-2,TGTGCCAGCAGCCCCCGGGACAGGGCTTACGAGCAGTACTTC,CASSPRDRAYEQYF
.,TRBJ1-4,.,TRBV27,TGTGCCAGCAGCAGGGCAACTAATGAAAAACTGTTTTTT,CASSRATNEKLFF
TRBD2,TRBJ2-5,.,TRBV7-2,TGTGCCAGCAGCTTAGGCCCCTTACTAGCGAACGAAGAGACCCAGTACTTC,CASSLGPLLANEETQYF